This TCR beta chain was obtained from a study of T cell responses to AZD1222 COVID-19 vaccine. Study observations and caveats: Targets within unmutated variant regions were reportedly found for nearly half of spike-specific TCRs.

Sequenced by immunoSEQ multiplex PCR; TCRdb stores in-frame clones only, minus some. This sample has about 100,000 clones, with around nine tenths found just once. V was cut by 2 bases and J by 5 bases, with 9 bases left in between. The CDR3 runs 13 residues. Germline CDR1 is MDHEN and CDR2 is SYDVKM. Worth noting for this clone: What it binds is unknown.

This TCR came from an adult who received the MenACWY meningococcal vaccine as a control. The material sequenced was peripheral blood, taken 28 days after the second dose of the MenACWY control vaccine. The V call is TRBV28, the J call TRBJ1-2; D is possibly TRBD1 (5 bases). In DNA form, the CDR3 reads TGTGCCAGCAGTTTAACAGGTTATTATGGCTACACCTTC. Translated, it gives CASSLTGYYGYTF.